This T cell receptor beta chain originates from a study of Ad26.COV2.S vaccination and SARS-CoV-2 variants. Treatment described: some 19 received Ad26.COV2.S at low or high dose, single or two shots; about 5 received placebo; per-sample allocation not given. Repertoires come from day 63 after the first vaccine or placebo injection. This clone was recorded once. Here immunoSEQ multiplex PCR was the method, and the copy in TCRdb shows in-frame clones only, minus some. The table lists fewer than 500,000 clones, approximately 92% of them singletons, with over 9% in the top ten. This TCR derives from a person between 18 and 60 years old who received the Ad26.COV2.S COVID-19 vaccine or a placebo. The input for sequencing was peripheral blood, taken in a trial of Ad26.COV2.S vaccine versus placebo.

CDR3 sequence (DNA): TGTGCCAGCAGTCCCTCCCCCGGGACAGGGTTCTACGAGCAGTACTTC. Protein product: CASSPSPGTGFYEQYF. The V call is TRBV27, the J call TRBJ2-7; TRBD1 aligns across 9 bases. The V and J ends lost 5 bases and 3 bases, in that order; junction bases with no gene match: 11. The CDR3 totals 16 residues. Germline assignment: CDR1 MNHEY and CDR2 SMNVEV (reference sequence).